Presented here are 23 T cell receptor beta chains from one specimen sequenced in a study of blood T cell repertoires in COVID-19 (dated by TCRdb to 2020 to 2022). Libraries were prepared through the immunoSEQ multiplex PCR assay. TCRdb retrieved this table from immuneACCESS and kept in-frame rearrangements only. Not all clones are present; in checked studies, unresolved V genes account for under half, and no reason is known for the remainder. Recorded for this sample are approximately 320,000 clones; 65% to 90% of them occurred a single time. The ten biggest clones cover 7.2% of the sample. Sequenced input: peripheral blood. These receptors were obtained from a human donor in a cohort sampled during active COVID-19.

The chain carries TRBV7-3 and TRBJ2-3; 9 nucleotides align to TRBD1. The CDR3 runs to 16 residues. Germline values: CDR1 SGHTA, CDR2 FQGTGA. After removal of 2 bases from V and 7 bases from J, the junction contained 10 bases not matched to a gene. CDR3 nucleotide sequence: TGTGCCAGCAGCTTAGAAGGGGGACAGGGCTCAAATACGCAGTATTTT. It yields the protein CASSLEGGQGSNTQYF.

The chain employs TRBV27 and TRBJ2-1, with 8 nucleotides matching TRBD1. This CDR3 is 17 amino acids long. The trim removed 4 bases at V and 1 base at J, leaving 9 bases unmatched. The germline CDR1 and CDR2 sequences are MNHEY and SMNVEV (reference sequence). The CDR3 coding sequence is TGTGCCAGCAGTTCCCCGGGACAGGTTCGGTCCTACAATGAGCAGTTCTTC. Its protein is CASSSPGQVRSYNEQFF.

The chain has TRBV29-1 and TRBJ2-2, with a tentative D call TRBD1 (5 bases). Germline CDR1 is SQVTM and CDR2 is ANQGSEA. There are 15 residues in the CDR3. Trimming cost V 2 bases and J 0 bases, with 10 bases left between them. The chain's CDR3 is CSVELSQANTGELFF. Here the CDR3 DNA reads TGCAGCGTTGAATTATCACAGGCGAACACCGGGGAGCTGTTTTTT.

This clone was seen a single time. The chain has TRBV5-1 and TRBJ1-1; possibly TRBD1 for D (6 bases). Trimming took 5 bases from V and 0 from J, leaving 14 bases between them. This CDR3 comprises 15 residues. The germline CDR1 and CDR2 sequences are SGHRS and YFSETQ. The CDR3 DNA sequence: TGCGCCAGCAGTATATGGACAGAAATGAACACTGAAGCTTTCTTT. Translating gives CASSIWTEMNTEAFF.

The chain employs TRBV27 and TRBJ2-2; 8 bases fit TRBD2. The CDR3 is 15 amino acids. J was trimmed by 0 bases and V by 8 bases; bases with no gene match: 5. CDR1 and CDR2 from the germline V gene are MNHEY and SMNVEV (reference sequence). The CDR3 sequence is CASLAGMTNTGELFF. CDR3 DNA: TGTGCCAGCTTAGCGGGGATGACGAACACCGGGGAGCTGTTTTTT.

The J gene is TRBJ2-7, the V gene TRBV7-9; D ambiguous. This CDR3 contains 12 residues. The V and J ends lost 2 bases and 5 bases respectively, with 7 bases between them. The V gene's germline CDR1 is SEHNR and CDR2 FQNEAQ (reference sequence). Here the CDR3 DNA reads TGTGCCAGCAGCTTATCTACTAACGAGCAGTACTTC. It is translated as CASSLSTNEQYF.

The rearrangement joins TRBV19 to TRBJ1-1, with 7 positions matching TRBD1. Germline trimming cut 10 bases from V and 7 bases from J; bases unmatched to any gene: 9. The CDR3 covers 12 residues. CDR1 LNHDA and CDR2 SQIVND come from the germline V gene (reference sequence). The CDR3 sequence: CATEQGTFEAFF. CDR3 nucleotide sequence: TGTGCCACTGAACAGGGGACATTTGAAGCTTTCTTT.

V and J are TRBV27 and TRBJ1-5, with D tentatively TRBD1 (5 bases). This CDR3 is built from 16 residues. V was trimmed by 4 bases and J by 0 bases, leaving 13 bases between them. Per the germline V gene, CDR1 is MNHEY and CDR2 is SMNVEV (reference sequence). The CDR3 DNA follows: TGTGCCAGCAGTTCCCGCCGGGGGGGTAGCAATCAGCCCCAGCATTTT. It codes for CASSSRRGGSNQPQHF.

This chain connects TRBV6-5 to TRBJ1-3; D possibly corresponds to TRBD1 (5 bases). CDR1 and CDR2 (germline): MNHEY, SVGAGI. V lost 2 bases and J lost 4, with 12 bases in between. The CDR3 sequence is 15 residues long. The CDR3 coding sequence is TGTGCCAGCAGTTACACCGTAAACAGGGGAAACACCATATATTTT. Its translation: CASSYTVNRGNTIYF.

This clone was counted ten times or more. The chain recombines TRBV5-1 with TRBJ2-3, with 8 bases fitting TRBD2. The germline V gene has CDR1 SGHRS and CDR2 YFSETQ. The V gene end was trimmed by 2 bases and the J gene end by 4 bases; junction bases not matched to a gene: 6. The CDR3 consists of 15 residues. The chain's CDR3 is CASSFLFGGADTQYF. The CDR3 coding sequence is TGCGCCAGCAGCTTTTTGTTCGGGGGGGCAGATACGCAGTATTTT. The full variable domain, with the rest looked up from reference TRBV5-1 and TRBJ2-3, is KAGVTQTPRYLIKTRGQQVTLSCSPISGHRSVSWYQQTPGQGLQFLFEYFSETQRNKGNFPGRFSGRQFSNSRSEMNVSTLELGDSALYLCASSFLFGGADTQYFGPGTRLTVL.

This chain joins TRBV7-3 and TRBJ1-2; a possible D gene is TRBD1 (5 bases). Trimming cost V 2 bases and J 3 bases, with 13 bases left between them. The CDR3 is 15 residues long. Germline V gene sequence: CDR1 SGHTA, CDR2 FQGTGA. The CDR3 DNA reads TGTGCCAGCAGCTTACTGGGGGGGAGCGACTATGGCTACACCTTC. It translates to CASSLLGGSDYGYTF. Full variable domain (missing parts from reference TRBV7-3 and TRBJ1-2): GAGVSQTPSNKVTEKGKYVELRCDPISGHTALYWYRQSLGQGPEFLIYFQGTGAADDSGLPNDRFFAVRPEGSVSTLKIQRTERGDSAVYLCASSLLGGSDYGYTFGSGTRLTVV.

The chain links TRBV12-3 or TRBV12-4 to TRBJ1-1, with D uncertain. Deletions cut 6 bases from V and 8 bases from J, with 13 bases between. The CDR3 spans 12 residues. CDR3 in amino acids: CASSPPGPEAFF. The CDR3 DNA reads as TGTGCCAGCAGCCCCCCGGGTCCCGAAGCTTTCTTT.

The chain employs TRBV11-3 and TRBJ2-2; D possibly corresponds to TRBD2 (6 bases). The CDR3 extends over 15 amino acids. Germline V lookup: CDR1 SGHNT, CDR2 YENEEA. Trimming removed 5 bases from V and 3 bases from J, with 13 bases in between. The CDR3 reads CASSGGVSYTGELFF. In DNA form, the CDR3 reads TGTGCCAGCAGCGGAGGGGTTTCGTACACCGGGGAGCTGTTTTTT.

This clone has a single count. CDR3 region: CASSSARGQGPYGYTF. CDR3 nucleotide sequence: TGTGCCAGCAGTTCGGCGAGGGGACAGGGACCTTACGGCTACACCTTC. The V and J genes are TRBV27 and TRBJ1-2; 9 bases are a match to TRBD1. Looked up from germline, CDR1 is MNHEY and CDR2 is SMNVEV (reference sequence). V gave up 4 bases and J gave up 8 bases; unmatched junction bases: 14. The CDR3 covers 16 residues.

V and J are TRBV27 and TRBJ2-7; TRBD1 matches 9 bases. Germline CDR1 is MNHEY and CDR2 is SMNVEV (reference sequence). The J segment lost 3 bases and the V segment lost 5 bases, leaving 11 bases of the junction unmatched. CDR3 length: 16 residues. Written as DNA, the CDR3 is TGTGCCAGCAGTCCCCTGCCGGGACAGGGTCTCTACGAGCAGTACTTC. Protein: CASSPLPGQGLYEQYF.

The V call is TRBV3-1 (or the pseudogene TRBV3-2), the J call TRBJ1-2, with 7 bases that match TRBD1. Looked up from germline, CDR1 is LGHDT and CDR2 is YNNKEL (reference sequence). The CDR3 is 13 amino acids. Trimming removed 4 bases from V and 6 bases from J; junction bases left unmatched: 5. The CDR3 spells CASSPGTEDGYTF. The CDR3 DNA reads TGTGCCAGCAGCCCCGGGACAGAGGATGGCTACACCTTC.

The V call is TRBV11-3, the J call TRBJ2-1; TRBD1 is a possible D gene (6 bases). This CDR3 has 14 amino acids. Trimming pared 4 bases from V and 4 bases from J, leaving 11 bases between. Germline loops: CDR1 SGHNT, CDR2 YENEEA. The CDR3 bases are TGTGCCAGCAGCTCCAGGGGTACATACAATGAGCAGTTCTTC. This translates into CASSSRGTYNEQFF.

This clone showed up just once. The chain has TRBV14 and TRBJ2-1, with TRBD2 identical over 14 bases. J was trimmed by 10 bases and V by 5 bases; bases with no gene match: 7. CDR1 SGHDN and CDR2 FVKESK come from the germline V gene. CDR3 length: 15 amino acids. The CDR3 region is CASSVGLAGGDEQFF. CDR3 DNA sequence: TGTGCCAGCAGCGTCGGACTAGCGGGGGGCGACGAGCAGTTCTTC.

V is TRBV19 and J is TRBJ1-4; maybe TRBD1 (5 bases). The CDR3 totals 15 residues. Trimming left V 5 bases short and J 0 bases short, with 10 bases between. In germline, CDR1 is LNHDA, CDR2 SQIVND (reference sequence). The CDR3 sequence: CASSPQGSTNEKLFF. The DNA of the CDR3 is TGTGCCAGTAGTCCCCAGGGTTCAACTAATGAAAAACTGTTTTTT.

This clone was counted between two and nine times. Other DNA sequences in this specimen translate into the identical CDR3. This chain connects TRBV5-1 to TRBJ2-7, with TRBD2 matching 13 bases. V dropped 4 bases and J dropped 6; count of bases not matched to a gene: 4. The CDR3 extends over 14 amino acids. Germline V gives CDR1 SGHRS, CDR2 YFSETQ. The CDR3 coding sequence is TGCGCCAGCAGCACCGGACTAGCGGGGGTCGAGCAGTACTTC. It yields the protein CASSTGLAGVEQYF.

This rearrangement joins TRBV11-2 to TRBJ2-1, with 9 bases identical to TRBD2. The CDR3 sequence is 16 residues long. Germline V gene sequence: CDR1 SGHAT, CDR2 FQNNGV. The ends lost 6 bases at V and 7 bases at J; junction bases unmatched: 13. This CDR3 reads CASRKLAGGRFNEQFF. CDR3 nucleotide sequence: TGTGCCAGCAGAAAACTTGCGGGGGGGCGGTTTAATGAGCAGTTCTTC.

The chain joins TRBV6-1 to TRBJ1-4; D remains unclear. Trimming left V 1 base short and J 4 bases short, with 7 bases between. CDR1 is MNHNS and CDR2 is SASEGT in the germline V gene. CDR3 length equals 14 residues. The CDR3 loop is CASSEGTDNEKLFF. In DNA form, the CDR3 reads TGTGCCAGCAGTGAAGGGACTGATAATGAAAAACTGTTTTTT.

The rearrangement joins TRBV30 to TRBJ2-5; D is possibly TRBD2 (5 bases). CDR3 size: 17 residues. Trimming removed 2 bases at V and 3 bases at J, with 22 bases between. From germline, CDR1 is GTSNPN and CDR2 SVGIG (reference sequence). The CDR3 bases are TGTGCCTGGAGTAGAGGGCCCCGTCCGACTGGGAAAGAGACCCAGTACTTC. This codes for CAWSRGPRPTGKETQYF.